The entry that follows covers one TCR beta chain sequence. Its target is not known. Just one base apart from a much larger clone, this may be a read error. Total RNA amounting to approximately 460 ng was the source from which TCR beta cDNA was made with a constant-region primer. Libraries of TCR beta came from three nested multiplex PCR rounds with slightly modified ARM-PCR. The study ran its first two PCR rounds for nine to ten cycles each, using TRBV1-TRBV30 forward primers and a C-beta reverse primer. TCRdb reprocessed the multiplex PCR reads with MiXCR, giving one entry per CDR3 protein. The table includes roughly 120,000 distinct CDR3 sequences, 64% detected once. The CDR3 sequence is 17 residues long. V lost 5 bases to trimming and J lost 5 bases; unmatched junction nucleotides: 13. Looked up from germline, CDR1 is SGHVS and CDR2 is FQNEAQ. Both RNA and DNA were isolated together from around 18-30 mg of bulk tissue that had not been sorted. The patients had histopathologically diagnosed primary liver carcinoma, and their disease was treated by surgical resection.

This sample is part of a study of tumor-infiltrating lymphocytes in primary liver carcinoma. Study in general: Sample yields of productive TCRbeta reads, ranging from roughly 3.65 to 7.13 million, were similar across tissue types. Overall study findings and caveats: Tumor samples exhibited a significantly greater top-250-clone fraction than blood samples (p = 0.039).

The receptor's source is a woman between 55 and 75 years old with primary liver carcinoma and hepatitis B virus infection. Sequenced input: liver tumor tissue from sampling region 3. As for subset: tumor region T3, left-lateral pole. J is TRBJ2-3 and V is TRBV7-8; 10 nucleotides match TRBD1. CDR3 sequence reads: CASSPSTGTGAIDTQYF. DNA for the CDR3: TGTGCCAGCAGCCCCTCGACCGGGACAGGGGCCATAGATACGCAGTATTTT.